This is a list of T cell receptor beta chains from one sample in a study of blood T cell repertoires in COVID-19. Profiled with immunoSEQ multiplex PCR; TCRdb holds only in-frame clones, not every one. The data hold over 50,000 clones, with roughly 80% observed a single time. Sequencing used peripheral blood. The receptors come from a man in his 70s with acute or convalescent COVID-19. The CDR3 runs from the conserved cysteine through the conserved F or W. The order of the fields is V gene, D gene, clone size, J gene, CDR3 protein, CDR3 DNA. A D gene is named only where the DNA matches it firmly. Only part of the rows carry a size: once, few, many, or a class if the clone is expanded.

TRBV7-9	TRBD1	NA	TRBJ2-2	CASSSQDRGSYTGELFF	TGTGCCAGCAGCTCCCAGGACAGGGGGTCGTACACCGGGGAGCTGTTTTTT
TRBV5-4	NA	NA	TRBJ2-5	CASSAGGGAQETQYF	TGTGCCAGCAGCGCCGGCGGAGGGGCCCAAGAGACCCAGTACTTC
TRBV18	TRBD1	NA	TRBJ2-5	CASSPGPSGGETQYF	TGTGCCAGCTCACCGGGCCCCTCAGGGGGAGAGACCCAGTACTTC
TRBV18	NA	NA	TRBJ1-1	CASSPPWGRSTEAFF	TGTGCCAGCTCACCACCTTGGGGGCGGAGCACTGAAGCTTTCTTT
TRBV5-1	NA	NA	TRBJ2-1	CASSGSYNEQFF	TGCGCCAGCTCAGGGTCCTACAATGAGCAGTTCTTC
TRBV2	NA	NA	TRBJ2-3	CASSQGGRTDTQYF	TGTGCCAGCAGCCAGGGGGGCAGGACAGATACGCAGTATTTT
TRBV10-1	NA	NA	TRBJ2-7	CASSESKILQSSYEQYF	TGCGCCAGCAGTGAGTCAAAGATTTTGCAGTCCTCCTACGAGCAGTACTTC
TRBV18	TRBD1	NA	TRBJ1-5	CASSPTGGTGSNQPQHF	TGTGCCAGCTCACCGACAGGGGGCACGGGTAGCAATCAGCCCCAGCATTTT
TRBV6-5	NA	NA	TRBJ2-1	CASSVRDSHNEQFF	TGTGCCAGCAGCGTCCGTGACAGTCACAATGAGCAGTTCTTC
TRBV4-1	NA	NA	TRBJ2-1	CASSLGINNEQFF	TGCGCCAGCAGCCTCGGGATTAACAATGAGCAGTTCTTC
TRBV7-9	TRBD2	once	TRBJ2-2	CASSSMTSGGRDTGELFF	TGTGCCAGCAGCTCGATGACTAGCGGGGGGCGGGACACCGGGGAGCTGTTTTTT
TRBV9	TRBD1	NA	TRBJ1-3	CASSSRTGSGNTIYF	TGTGCCAGCAGCTCCAGGACAGGGTCTGGAAACACCATATATTTT
TRBV18	TRBD2	NA	TRBJ2-1	CASSPTSGANEQFF	TGTGCCAGCTCACCGACTAGCGGGGCCAATGAGCAGTTCTTC
TRBV9	NA	NA	TRBJ2-5	CASRTGWQPQETQYF	TGTGCCAGCAGGACGGGGTGGCAGCCCCAAGAGACCCAGTACTTC
TRBV5-5	NA	NA	TRBJ1-5	CASSLPGEPQHF	TGTGCCAGCAGCTTACCAGGCGAGCCCCAGCATTTT
TRBV4-1	TRBD2	few	TRBJ2-1	CASSPLAGVLNEQFF	TGCGCCAGCAGCCCACTAGCGGGAGTTCTTAATGAGCAGTTCTTC
TRBV10-1	NA	NA	TRBJ2-7	CASSEGGRDEQYF	TGCGCCAGCAGTGAGGGAGGCAGAGATGAGCAGTACTTC
TRBV10-3	NA	NA	TRBJ2-1	CAINLGLHNEQFF	TGTGCCATCAACCTTGGACTGCACAATGAGCAGTTCTTC
TRBV6-2/TRBV6-3	NA	few	TRBJ1-1	CASSYQLGRGNTEAFF	TGTGCCAGCAGTTACCAGTTAGGAAGGGGAAACACTGAAGCTTTCTTT
TRBV5-1	NA	NA	TRBJ1-2	CASSRPEGNYGYTF	TGCGCCAGCAGTCGACCGGAGGGCAACTATGGCTACACCTTC
TRBV4-1	TRBD1	NA	TRBJ1-5	CASSQTEGQGGDQPQHF	TGCGCCAGCAGCCAAACTGAGGGGCAGGGGGGAGATCAGCCCCAGCATTTT
TRBV11-2	NA	NA	TRBJ2-2	CASSLLAFDGELFF	TGTGCCAGCAGCTTGCTAGCCTTCGACGGGGAGCTGTTTTTT
TRBV3-1/TRBV3-2	TRBD1	NA	TRBJ2-1	CASSQVQGVHEQFF	TGTGCCAGCAGCCAAGTTCAGGGGGTCCATGAGCAGTTCTTC
TRBV5-1	NA	NA	TRBJ1-6	CASSFEGVASPLHF	TGCGCCAGCAGCTTCGAGGGGGTCGCATCACCCCTCCACTTT
TRBV5-4	TRBD1	NA	TRBJ2-1	CASSLVPGQGYNEQFF	TGTGCCAGCAGCTTGGTTCCGGGACAGGGCTACAATGAGCAGTTCTTC
TRBV18	NA	few	TRBJ1-2	CASSPSGDGYTF	TGTGCCAGCTCACCCTCAGGGGATGGCTACACCTTC